Included here is one TCR beta chain sequence, with context. Its target is not known. The data belong to a study of shared clonotypes between healthy human individuals. Whole-study context: The plates for each donor numbered three CD4 naive, three CD4 memory, two CD8 naive and one CD8 memory.

Germline CDR1 is SQVTM and CDR2 is ANQGSEA. Deletions cut 5 bases from V and 1 base from J, with 9 bases between. The CDR3 has 13 amino acids. Sequencing was performed with immunoSEQ multiplex PCR; in TCRdb, only in-frame clones are kept and a portion is missing. The sample lists hundreds of thousands of clones, approximately 73% occurring once. Study results and limitations: Tissue TCR repertoires likely differ from these blood-only repertoires.

The chain uses TRBV29-1 and TRBJ1-3; no clear D. Sequencing was done on a sample of memory CD4+ T cells sorted from blood. Subset described: CD45RA-negative fraction. This clonotype was obtained from a woman aged 25 to 39 in good health. The CDR3 nucleotides read TGCAGCGTTATATCGCGGTCTGGAAACACCATATATTTT. Amino acid sequence: CSVISRSGNTIYF.